This TCR beta chain was profiled in a study of cytomegalovirus exposure and HLA in healthy donors. As for this clone: Its antigen is unidentified.

The PCR ran on 60 Vbeta and 13 Jbeta primers. Sequencing was performed with immunoSEQ multiplex PCR; in TCRdb, only in-frame clones are kept and a portion is missing. Found here are around 130,000 clones, about 80% of them singletons; the top ten hold approximately 3%. The study's findings and limits: The authors later found TCR association rates varying by HLA locus, with DRB1 most and HLA-C fewest. Reports indicated that the classifier achieved high specificity and sensitivity in diagnosing cytomegalovirus status. The authors listed 180 or so TCR beta chains as cytomegalovirus-associated.

The germline V gene encodes CDR1 SNHLY and CDR2 FYNNEI. The CDR3 has 18 amino acids. Trimming removed 8 bases from V and 3 bases from J, with 23 bases in between. The chain has TRBV2 and TRBJ2-6, with D possibly TRBD2 on 6 matching bases. The source of this sequence is a boy between 2 and 10 years old in good health and CMV-seronegative. The sample comprised PBMCs. The DNA of the CDR3 is TGTGCCAGCCATCCTCCGGGACTCAGACCAGGTGGGGCCAACGTCCTGACTTTC. Translated, it gives CASHPPGLRPGGANVLTF.